The sequence of this T cell receptor (beta chain) was determined in a study of post-analysis software for immune sequencing data. The TCR beta cDNA libraries contained unique molecular identifiers. Using its own MiXCR run on the PCR reads, TCRdb lists one record per CDR3 protein. The sample lists approximately 570,000 distinct CDR3 sequences; roughly 45% were seen once. This CDR3 is 17 amino acids long. CDR1 and CDR2 from the germline V gene are MDHEN and SYDVKM. Trimming shortened V by 2 bases and J by 2 bases, and 16 bases separated the two germline ends. Concerning this clonotype: The antigen remains unidentified.

Findings of the study overall: TRBV5-6, TRBV5-1 and TRBV20-1 belonged to a set of five TRBV segments that were more frequent in patients than controls. Normalized Chao1 diversity in multiple sclerosis patients fell significantly below that of controls.

The specimen was blood. The chain links TRBV28 to TRBJ2-1; no clear D gene. The TCR sequence derives from a girl under 18 with multiple sclerosis. This chain's CDR3 is CASSLNTPNSAYNEQFF. CDR3 bases: TGTGCCAGCAGTTTAAATACCCCAAACAGCGCCTACAATGAGCAGTTCTTC.